Below are 24 T cell receptor beta chains sequenced from a single sample in a study of beta chain features in type 1 diabetes. Investigators reverse transcribed all isolated RNA, so they sequenced expressed TCRB transcripts. Libraries were prepared by immunoSEQ multiplex PCR; TCRdb keeps only in-frame clonotypes and omits some of them. The sample lists some 180,000 clones, about 13% occurring once. Material: central memory CD4+ T cells from blood. The receptor set was obtained from a woman between 18 and 29 years old in good health.

The CDR3, as DNA: TGTGCCAGCAGCCAAGGCGGAGCGGGAGGGAGGAATGAGCAGTTCTTC. Its protein is CASSQGGAGGRNEQFF. The chain carries TRBV7-2 and TRBJ2-1; TRBD2 aligns across 10 bases. The CDR3 length is 16 residues. V lost 5 bases, J lost 7 bases, and 11 bases stayed unmatched. Germline V gene lookup returns CDR1 SGHTA and CDR2 FQGNSA.

The sample holds a few counts of this clone. The rearrangement uses TRBV7-8 and TRBJ1-2, with TRBD1 matching over 10 bases. The CDR3 runs to 16 residues. Germline assignment: CDR1 SGHVS and CDR2 FQNEAQ. V lost 3 bases and J lost 4; bases outside the gene matches: 8. The CDR3 loop reads CASSFYGTGEGYGYTF. In DNA form, the CDR3 reads TGTGCCAGCAGCTTCTACGGGACAGGGGAGGGCTATGGCTACACCTTC.

The V gene is TRBV5-1, the J gene TRBJ2-3, with D possibly being TRBD1 (5 bases). Germline V lookup: CDR1 SGHRS, CDR2 YFSETQ. The CDR3 totals 17 residues. V was shortened by 1 base and J by 4 bases, with 19 bases between the two germline ends. The CDR3, as DNA: TGCGCCAGCAGCTTGAGACCGGCAGGGTCGAATGCAGATACGCAGTATTTT. It codes for CASSLRPAGSNADTQYF.

This clone was seen only a few times. V and J are TRBV30 and TRBJ2-7; 7 bases are a match to TRBD2. The V and J ends lost 0 bases and 7 bases, in that order; junction bases with no gene match: 6. The CDR3 runs 13 residues. Germline V CDR1 and CDR2: GTSNPN, SVGIG (reference sequence). DNA for the CDR3: TGTGCCTGGAGTGTTAAGGGAGGGCGGGAGCAGTACTTC. Translated, it gives CAWSVKGGREQYF.

This clone was seen more than once but under ten times. CDR3 sequence: CASSILGQGRGQPQHF. CDR3 coding DNA: TGTGCCAGTAGTATTTTAGGACAGGGAAGAGGTCAGCCCCAGCATTTT. The rearrangement links TRBV19 to TRBJ1-5; 8 bases map to TRBD1. The germline V gene encodes CDR1 LNHDA and CDR2 SQIVND (reference sequence). V lost 3 bases, J lost 6 bases, and 10 bases stayed unmatched. The CDR3 contains 16 residues.

This chain joins TRBV7-9 and TRBJ2-7; D possibly corresponds to TRBD2 (6 bases). This CDR3 has 15 amino acids. Germline V gene data show CDR1 as SEHNR and CDR2 as FQNEAQ (reference sequence). Trimming pared 1 base from V and 3 bases from J, leaving 13 bases between. The CDR3 reads CASSLVEGPHYEQYF. In nucleotides, the CDR3 is TGTGCCAGCAGCTTAGTGGAGGGGCCGCACTACGAGCAGTACTTC.

The chain recombines TRBV4-2 with TRBJ2-3, with 7 nucleotides matching TRBD2. In germline, CDR1 is LGHNA, CDR2 YNFKEQ. V lost 0 bases to trimming and J lost 3 bases; unmatched junction nucleotides: 6. This CDR3 is 16 amino acids long. The CDR3 protein is CASSQDGAGVTDTQYF. CDR3 DNA: TGTGCCAGCAGCCAAGATGGGGCGGGAGTTACAGATACGCAGTATTTT.

This clone has only a few counts. The chain combines TRBV5-1 with TRBJ2-3, with D perhaps matching TRBD1 (5 bases). Trimming removed 6 bases at V and 4 bases at J, with 12 bases between. The length of the CDR3 is 13 residues. Germline V gives CDR1 SGHRS, CDR2 YFSETQ. The CDR3 protein is CASTQAGPDTQYF. The CDR3 DNA reads TGCGCCAGCACCCAGGCAGGGCCAGATACGCAGTATTTT.

CDR3: CASKLWGAGELFF. CDR3 nucleotide sequence: TGTGCCAGCAAACTATGGGGGGCCGGGGAGCTGTTTTTT. The rearrangement joins TRBV28 to TRBJ2-2; D might be TRBD2 (6 bases). Germline V gives CDR1 MDHEN, CDR2 SYDVKM. The length of the CDR3 is 13 residues. V was pared by 7 bases and J by 6 bases, with 12 bases between.

This clone came up a few times. This chain connects TRBV9 to TRBJ2-7; the match to TRBD2 covers 12 bases. CDR3 length equals 16 residues. Per the germline V gene, CDR1 is SGDLS and CDR2 is YYNGEE. Trimming at V came to 0 bases and at J to 3 bases, leaving 4 bases not matched to a gene. CDR3 region: CASSVESSGRVYEQYF. DNA of the CDR3: TGTGCCAGCAGCGTAGAGTCTAGCGGGAGGGTCTACGAGCAGTACTTC.

The rearrangement links TRBV11-3 to TRBJ2-3; D possibly corresponds to TRBD2 (5 bases). This CDR3 is built from 13 residues. Germline loops: CDR1 SGHNT, CDR2 YENEEA. V was clipped by 1 base and J by 7 bases, with 9 bases between them. This CDR3 is CASSLGERNTQYF. CDR3 nucleotides: TGTGCCAGCAGCTTAGGGGAGCGGAATACGCAGTATTTT.

The CDR3 protein is CASRTGLREQYF. CDR3 DNA: TGTGCCAGCAGAACAGGCCTTCGCGAGCAGTACTTC. J is TRBJ2-7 and V is TRBV9; D is perhaps TRBD1 (5 bases). Germline CDR1 SGDLS, CDR2 YYNGEE. V dropped 5 bases and J dropped 6 bases, with 12 bases sitting between them. The CDR3 extends over 12 amino acids. The entire variable domain, with the rest obtained from reference TRBV9 and TRBJ2-7, is as follows: DSGVTQTPKHLITATGQRVTLRCSPRSGDLSVYWYQQSLDQGLQFLIQYYNGEERAKGNILERFSAQQFPDLHSELNLSSLELGDSALYFCASRTGLREQYFGPGTRLTVT.

This clone was counted between two and nine times. This chain uses TRBV7-8 with TRBJ2-7, with TRBD2 matching over 8 bases. CDR3 length: 15 amino acids. Germline lookup yields CDR1 SGHVS and CDR2 FQNEAQ. V lost 5 bases and J lost 7; bases outside the gene matches: 13. The CDR3 reads CASSLGGTRDREQYF. The CDR3 region has the DNA TGTGCCAGCAGCCTAGGAGGGACTAGGGACCGGGAGCAGTACTTC.

This clone was recorded a few times. The V call is TRBV30, the J call TRBJ2-3, with TRBD1 as a possible D gene (6 bases). Trimming left V 0 bases short and J 0 bases short, with 10 bases between. The germline V gene encodes CDR1 GTSNPN and CDR2 SVGIG (reference sequence). This CDR3 comprises 15 residues. The chain's CDR3 is CAWSVGGFSTDTQYF. The CDR3 DNA follows: TGTGCCTGGAGTGTAGGGGGTTTTAGCACAGATACGCAGTATTTT.

Ten or more counts support this clone. The rearrangement joins TRBV23-1 to TRBJ2-7; possibly TRBD1 for D (5 bases). TRBV23-1 has ORF status, its function being uncertain. The V and J ends lost 0 bases and 3 bases respectively, with 15 bases between them. The CDR3 runs to 16 residues. The CDR3 DNA follows: TGCGCCAGCAGTCAATCGACAGCGAGAACATACTACGAGCAGTACTTC. Its translation is CASSQSTARTYYEQYF.

The rearrangement uses TRBV5-4 and TRBJ2-2; 7 nucleotides line up with TRBD2. CDR3 length: 17 residues. V trimming: 5 bases; J trimming: 6 bases; junction bases outside the gene matches: 16. Germline V gives CDR1 SGHNT, CDR2 YYREEE (reference sequence). The CDR3 bases are TGTGCCAGCAGACAAAGAAGTGGCGGGAGATACTCCGGGGAGCTGTTTTTT. It yields the protein CASRQRSGGRYSGELFF.

This sequence joins TRBV30 and TRBJ2-7; the D gene is possibly TRBD1 (6 bases). The CDR3 consists of 13 residues. V lost 5 bases, J lost 4 bases, and 15 bases lay in between. Germline V gives CDR1 GTSNPN, CDR2 SVGIG (reference sequence). The DNA of the CDR3 is TGTGCCTGGCAGCGGACAGAGACGTACGAGCAGTACTTC. Translated: CAWQRTETYEQYF.

The J gene is TRBJ2-7, the V gene TRBV28, with 7 bases fitting TRBD2. The length of the CDR3 is 14 residues. Germline CDR1 reads MDHEN; CDR2 reads SYDVKM. With V trimmed by 5 bases and J by 3 bases, 7 bases remained unmatched. For the CDR3, the DNA is TGTGCCAGCAGTCAACCGGGACTAAGCTACGAGCAGTACTTC. Protein: CASSQPGLSYEQYF.

CDR3 DNA sequence: TGTGCCAGCAGCTTTAGACAGCCCCAGCATTTT. Residues: CASSFRQPQHF. V and J are TRBV11-2 and TRBJ1-5; D ambiguous. The germline CDR1 and CDR2 sequences are SGHAT and FQNNGV. The V end lost 3 bases, the J end lost 7 bases, and 4 bases lay between the germline ends. This CDR3 has 11 residues.

At least ten counts were recorded for this clone. The V and J genes are TRBV7-9 and TRBJ2-7; perhaps TRBD2 as D (6 bases). CDR1 SEHNR and CDR2 FQNEAQ come from the germline V gene (reference sequence). Trimming removed 3 bases from V and 4 bases from J, with 13 bases in between. The CDR3 contains 14 residues. CDR3 nucleotide sequence: TGTGCCAGCAGCTTGGGGCTAGCGCCGTACGAGCAGTACTTC. Translated: CASSLGLAPYEQYF.

This clone has at least ten counts. The chain combines TRBV5-1 with TRBJ1-4; 8 bases are shared with TRBD1. Germline values: CDR1 SGHRS, CDR2 YFSETQ. Trimming at V came to 3 bases and at J to 5 bases, leaving 3 bases not matched to a gene. CDR3 length: 14 amino acids. CDR3 in amino acids: CASSSGTGNEKLFF. CDR3 sequence (DNA): TGCGCCAGCAGCTCCGGGACAGGAAATGAAAAACTGTTTTTT.

This clone was detected a few times. V gene TRBV28 combines with J gene TRBJ2-5; TRBD1 matches 7 bases. Losses at the gene ends were 6 bases for V and 1 base for J; bases not matched to a gene: 5. The CDR3 contains 14 residues. From germline, CDR1 is MDHEN and CDR2 SYDVKM. The CDR3 loop is CASRRDRVQETQYF. Here the CDR3 DNA reads TGTGCCAGCAGACGAGACAGGGTCCAAGAGACCCAGTACTTC.

The chain is built from TRBV29-1 and TRBJ2-1; 8 bases fit TRBD1. The germline CDR1 and CDR2 sequences are SQVTM and ANQGSEA. The CDR3 spans 15 residues. The junction had 6 bases not matched to a gene; V was cut back by 3 bases and J by 2 bases. This CDR3 is CSVEVLQGAYNEQFF. Here the CDR3 DNA reads TGCAGCGTTGAGGTTTTACAGGGGGCCTACAATGAGCAGTTCTTC.

This clone has a handful of counts. The chain joins TRBV28 to TRBJ1-5; D unresolved. Deletions cut 7 bases from V and 0 bases from J, with 19 bases between. Germline assignment: CDR1 MDHEN and CDR2 SYDVKM. This CDR3 has 17 residues. The DNA of the CDR3 is TGTGCCAGCACCTTCCGGATGACACCGTATAGCAATCAGCCCCAGCATTTT. This sequence encodes CASTFRMTPYSNQPQHF.